Here is one T cell receptor (beta chain) with its context. Its antigen is still unknown. The sample belongs to a study of T cell repertoires in cytomegalovirus infection. As for the study in general: It can be stated that public TCR beta signatures indicated CMV infection as well as a matching HLA type.

There are 14 residues in the CDR3. Germline V CDR1 and CDR2: DFQATT, SNEGSKA (reference sequence). V was cut by 0 bases and J by 5 bases, with 14 bases left in between. TCRdb redid the calling of the reads with MiXCR, one entry per CDR3 protein. Of around 280,000 distinct CDR3 sequences listed, roughly 13% were seen once; the top ten hold about 10%. Whole-study findings and limits: Ex vivo, HLA-C-restricted CMV-specific TCR beta clonotypes prevailed over the rest of the response.

This sequence originates from a human donor in good health (CMV status not recorded). Some clones in this sample may be carry-over from other donors' samples. The chain uses TRBV20-1 and TRBJ2-7; D gene uncertain. The sample taken for sequencing was PBMCs. Here the CDR3 DNA reads TGCAGTGCTAGAGATCGGGTAGGGTACAACGAGCAGTACTTC. Translation gives CSARDRVGYNEQYF.